This TCR beta chain is drawn from a study of blood T cell repertoires in COVID-19. Trimming cost V 5 bases and J 0 bases, with 26 bases left between them. There are 20 residues in the CDR3. The germline gives CDR1 SGHTA, CDR2 FQGTGA. In this sample, this clone turned up once. Original processing notes: Researchers report that nucleated cell counts were estimated from reference gene primer amplification. This table comes from immunoSEQ multiplex PCR, and its TCRdb copy is limited to in-frame clones, with some not included. Clone size and V and J calls were adopted from that table, with D and trimming inferred from the DNA. In the table there are around 32,000 clones, 93% of which are singletons.

Sequenced sample: peripheral blood. The V gene is TRBV7-3, the J gene TRBJ2-1; TRBD2 is a possible D gene (5 bases). The TCR was taken from a male donor with active COVID-19. The CDR3 loop reads CASSQRFQVGRRSSYNEQFF. CDR3 nucleotides: TGTGCCAGCAGCCAAAGGTTTCAGGTTGGGAGACGGAGCTCCTACAATGAGCAGTTCTTC. Full variable domain (remainder filled in from reference TRBV7-3 and TRBJ2-1): GAGVSQTPSNKVTEKGKYVELRCDPISGHTALYWYRQSLGQGPEFLIYFQGTGAADDSGLPNDRFFAVRPEGSVSTLKIQRTERGDSAVYLCASSQRFQVGRRSSYNEQFFGPGTRLTVL.